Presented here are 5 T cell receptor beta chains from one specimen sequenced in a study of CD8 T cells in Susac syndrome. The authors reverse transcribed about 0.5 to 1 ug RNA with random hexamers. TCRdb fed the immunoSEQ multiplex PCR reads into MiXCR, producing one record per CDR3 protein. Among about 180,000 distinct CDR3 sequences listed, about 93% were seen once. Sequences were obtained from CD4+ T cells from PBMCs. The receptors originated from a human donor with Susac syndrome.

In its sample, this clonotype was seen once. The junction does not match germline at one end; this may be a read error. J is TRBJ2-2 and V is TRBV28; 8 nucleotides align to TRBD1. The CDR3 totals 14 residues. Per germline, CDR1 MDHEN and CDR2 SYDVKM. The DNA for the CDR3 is TGTGCCAGCAGGAGGACAGGGAACCCCGGGGAGCTGTTTTTT. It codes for CASRRTGNPGELFF.

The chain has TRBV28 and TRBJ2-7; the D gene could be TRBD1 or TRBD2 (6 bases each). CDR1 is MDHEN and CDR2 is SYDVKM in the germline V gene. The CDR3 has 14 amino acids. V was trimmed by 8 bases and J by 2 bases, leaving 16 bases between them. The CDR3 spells CASLGAAGAYEQYF. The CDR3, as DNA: TGTGCCAGCCTGGGGGCAGCGGGCGCCTACGAGCAGTACTTC.

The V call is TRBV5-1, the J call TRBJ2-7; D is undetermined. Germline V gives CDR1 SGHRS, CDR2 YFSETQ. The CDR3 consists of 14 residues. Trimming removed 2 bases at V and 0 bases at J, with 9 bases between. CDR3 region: CASSFSPDSYEQYF. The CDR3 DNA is TGCGCCAGCAGCTTTTCCCCCGACTCCTACGAGCAGTACTTC.

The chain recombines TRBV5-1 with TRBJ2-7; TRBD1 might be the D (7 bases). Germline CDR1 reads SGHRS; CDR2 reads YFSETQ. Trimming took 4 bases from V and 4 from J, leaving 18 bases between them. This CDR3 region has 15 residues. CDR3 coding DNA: TGCGCCAGCAGCCGAAATCCGACAGGGAGGTACGAGCAGTACTTC. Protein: CASSRNPTGRYEQYF.

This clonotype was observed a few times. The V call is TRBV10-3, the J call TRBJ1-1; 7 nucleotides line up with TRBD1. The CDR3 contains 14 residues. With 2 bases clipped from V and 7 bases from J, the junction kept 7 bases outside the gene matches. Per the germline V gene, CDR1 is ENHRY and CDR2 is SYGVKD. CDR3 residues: CAISEDRELGEAFF. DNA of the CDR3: TGTGCCATCAGTGAGGACAGGGAGCTGGGTGAAGCTTTCTTT.